The present T cell receptor beta chain was sequenced within a study of T cells in Graves' hyperthyroidism and ophthalmopathy. About the research overall: Peripheral blood was collected at initial diagnosis, before any treatment.

The CDR3 regions of TCR beta were amplified from RNA transcripts. When the TCR CDR3 underwent first-round RT-PCR, the HTBI primer set was used. Each CDR3 protein is one row after TCRdb ran MiXCR on the multiplex PCR reads. The table shows about 380,000 distinct CDR3 sequences, with roughly 18% occurring only once. Ophthalmopathy patients had moderate-to-severe active disease, CAS ≥3, NOSPECS ≥4, and disease duration under 3 months. The authors took PBMCs from 10 ml fresh peripheral blood. As for this clonotype: Its antigen is unidentified.

Losses at the gene ends were 0 bases for V and 2 bases for J; bases not matched to a gene: 11. Germline CDR1 is SGHVS and CDR2 is FNYEAQ. The CDR3 has 18 residues. Study results and limitations: Most expanded thyroid clonotypes above 0.001 recurred in blood.

The J gene is TRBJ2-3, the V gene TRBV7-6, with 7 bases identical to TRBD2. The sequence derives from a man between 18 and 35 years old with Graves' ophthalmopathy. The sequencing input was blood. The CDR3 DNA reads TGTGCCAGCAGCTTAGCCCCATCGAGCGGGGTAACCACAGATACGCAGTATTTT. Translated, it gives CASSLAPSSGVTTDTQYF.